The sequence of this TCR beta chain was determined in a study of response to subunit inactivated influenza vaccine. Whole-study results and caveats: T cells newly recruited by each seasonal influenza vaccination are few, the authors suggested.

In TCRdb, the RT-PCR reads were re-called with MiXCR into one record per CDR3 protein. The data hold under 550,000 distinct CDR3 sequences, with 7.5% to 8.5% observed a single time. A remark on this clonotype: What it binds is unknown.

The germline gives CDR1 MNHNS, CDR2 SASEGT. This CDR3 is built from 16 residues. Between the trimmed V and J ends, which lost 5 bases and 1 base, there was a span of 17 bases. The specimen comprised PBMCs from blood, sampled less than 25 months after vaccination. V gene TRBV6-1 combines with J gene TRBJ1-2, with D perhaps TRBD1 (5 bases). The TCR originated in a man aged 45 to 70 who received an inactivated influenza vaccine. The CDR3 spells CASSTLQGGVNYGYTF. DNA for the CDR3: TGTGCCAGCAGTACCCTTCAGGGCGGGGTTAACTATGGCTACACCTTC.